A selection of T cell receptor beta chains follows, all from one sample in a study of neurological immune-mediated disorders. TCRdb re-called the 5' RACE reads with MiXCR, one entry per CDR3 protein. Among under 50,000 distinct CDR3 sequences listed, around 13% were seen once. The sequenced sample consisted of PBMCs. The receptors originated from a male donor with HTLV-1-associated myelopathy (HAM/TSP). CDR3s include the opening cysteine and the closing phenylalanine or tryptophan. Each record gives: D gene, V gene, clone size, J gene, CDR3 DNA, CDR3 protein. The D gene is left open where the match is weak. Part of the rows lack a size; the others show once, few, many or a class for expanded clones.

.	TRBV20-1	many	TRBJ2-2	TGCAGTGCTCCGGAGGGGCAGCGACACGGGGAGCTGTTTTTT	CSAPEGQRHGELFF
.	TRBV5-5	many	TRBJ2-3	TGTGCCAGCAGCCGACCGGACAGTAGCACAGATACGCAGTATTTT	CASSRPDSSTDTQYF
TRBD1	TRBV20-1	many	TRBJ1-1	TGCCTCGGGACAGGGTCTGAAGCTTTCTTT	CLGTGSEAFF
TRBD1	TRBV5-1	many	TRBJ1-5	TGCGCCAGCAGCTTGGACGGGACAGGGTACAATCAGCCCCAGCATTTT	CASSLDGTGYNQPQHF
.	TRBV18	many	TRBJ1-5	TGTGCCAGCTCGCCTCGACAGGCTGCTAATCAGCCCCAGCATTTT	CASSPRQAANQPQHF
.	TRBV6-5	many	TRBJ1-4	TGTGCCAGCAGTTACTCGGGGGGCATCGGTGAAAAACTGTTTTTT	CASSYSGGIGEKLFF
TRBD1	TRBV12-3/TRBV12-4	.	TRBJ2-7	TGTGCCAGCAGCAGAACAGGGGGCGCAGTGGCCTACGAGCAGTACTTC	CASSRTGGAVAYEQYF
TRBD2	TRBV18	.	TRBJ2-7	TGTGCCAGCTCACCGCGGACTAGCGGGGGGACCTACGAGCAGTACTTC	CASSPRTSGGTYEQYF
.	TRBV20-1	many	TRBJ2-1	TGCAGTGCTCGGCGGGACAGATACAATGAGCAGTTCTTC	CSARRDRYNEQFF
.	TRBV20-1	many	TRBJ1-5	TGCAGTGCCCGGGGCGGGCTTAGCAATCAGCCCCAGCATTTT	CSARGGLSNQPQHF
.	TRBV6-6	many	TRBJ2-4	TGTGCCAGCAGTTACCACGACAGGTCGCTAGCCAAAAACATTCAGTACTTC	CASSYHDRSLAKNIQYF
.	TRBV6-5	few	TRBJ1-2	TGTGCCAGCAGTTACGCGGACAGAGACTATGGCTACACCTTC	CASSYADRDYGYTF
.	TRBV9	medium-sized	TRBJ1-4	TGTGCCAGCAGCGTAAGGGGCGGCGGTAATGAAAAACTGTTTTTT	CASSVRGGGNEKLFF
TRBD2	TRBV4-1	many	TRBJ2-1	TGCGCCAGCAGCCGCAGACTAGCGGGGGGAACCACCTACAATGAGCAGTTCTTC	CASSRRLAGGTTYNEQFF
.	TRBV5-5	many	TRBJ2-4	TGTGCCAGCAGCTTGGAGATGGGCTTAGCCAAAAACATTCAGTACTTC	CASSLEMGLAKNIQYF
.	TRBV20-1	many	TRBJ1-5	TGCAGTGCTAGAGATCTGACAGGCTTTGGCCAGCCCCAGCATTTT	CSARDLTGFGQPQHF
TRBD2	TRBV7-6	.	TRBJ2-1	TGTGCCAGCAGCCCCCTAGCGGGGGGGACCTACAATGAGCAGTTCTTC	CASSPLAGGTYNEQFF
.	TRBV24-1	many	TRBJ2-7	TGTGCCACCAGTGATTACTCAGGATACGAGCAGTACTTC	CATSDYSGYEQYF
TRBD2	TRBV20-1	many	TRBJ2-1	TGCAGTGCTAGAGATCAACTAGCGTTCTACAATGAGCAGTTCTTC	CSARDQLAFYNEQFF
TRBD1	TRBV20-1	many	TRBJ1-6	TGCAGTGCTTTACAGGGGAGTATTTCACCCCTCCACTTT	CSALQGSISPLHF
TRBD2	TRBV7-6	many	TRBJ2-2	TGTGCCAGCAGCCCCGTCGGACTAGCGGGGGGCGCCGGGGAGCTGTTTTTT	CASSPVGLAGGAGELFF
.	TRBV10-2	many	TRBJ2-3	TGCGCCAGCGTGGGGCAGATCACAGATACGCAGTATTTT	CASVGQITDTQYF
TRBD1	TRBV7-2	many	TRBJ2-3	TGTGCCAGCAGCTTCCCACGGGACAGGGGTCGGTTGGGTGATACGCAGTATTTT	CASSFPRDRGRLGDTQYF
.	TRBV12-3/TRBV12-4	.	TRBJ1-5	TGTGCCAGCAGTCAAAGGGGTTTCGGTCAGCCCCAGCATTTT	CASSQRGFGQPQHF
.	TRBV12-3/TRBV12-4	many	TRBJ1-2	TGTGCCAGCAGCTCGACAGGACGAGGCTACACCTTC	CASSSTGRGYTF
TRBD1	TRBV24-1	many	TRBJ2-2	TGTGCCACCAGTGAGACCGGACAGGCGAACACCGGGGAGCTGTTTTTT	CATSETGQANTGELFF
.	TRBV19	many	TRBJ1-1	TGTGCCAGTAGCGGGTTGGCCAGACGGAACACTGAAGCTTTCTTT	CASSGLARRNTEAFF
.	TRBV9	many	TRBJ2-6	TGTGCCAGCAGCGTAGAGAGCTCTGGGGCCAACGTCCTGACTTTC	CASSVESSGANVLTF
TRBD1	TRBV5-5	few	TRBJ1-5	TGTGCCAGCAGCTTCCATCTGGGGACAGGGGCTCAGGGGAGCAATCAGCCCCAGCATTTT	CASSFHLGTGAQGSNQPQHF
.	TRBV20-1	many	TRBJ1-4	TGCAGTGCTAGTCTAATAAACCTTCGAGAAAAACTGTTTTTT	CSASLINLREKLFF
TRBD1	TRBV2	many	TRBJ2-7	TGTGCCAGCAGCGCTTCAAGGACAGGGTCCGAGCAGTACTTC	CASSASRTGSEQYF
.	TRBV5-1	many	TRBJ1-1	TGCGCCAGCAGACGGGAGGGCACTGAAGCTTTCTTT	CASRREGTEAFF
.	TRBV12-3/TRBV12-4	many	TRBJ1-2	TGTGCCAGCAGCGCTTTGGCAGGCTATAACTATGGCTACACCTTC	CASSALAGYNYGYTF
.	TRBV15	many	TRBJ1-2	TGTGCCACCAGCAGAGATGGTCAGGGTTTGTATGGCTACACCTTC	CATSRDGQGLYGYTF
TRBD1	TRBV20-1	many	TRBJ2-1	TGCAGTGCTAGAGACGTCGACAGGGGGCTACCTGTTGAGCAGTTCTTC	CSARDVDRGLPVEQFF
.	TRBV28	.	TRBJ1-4	TGTCCCAGTTTTGTGGGGGCAACTAATGAAAAACTGTTTTTT	CPSFVGATNEKLFF
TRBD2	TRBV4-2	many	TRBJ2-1	TGTGCCAGCAGCCAAGGACTAGCGGAGGAGCAGTTCTTC	CASSQGLAEEQFF
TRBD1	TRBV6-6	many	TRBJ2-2	TGTGCCAGCAGTTACTTCGGACAGGGAGGCACCGGGGAGCTGTTTTTT	CASSYFGQGGTGELFF
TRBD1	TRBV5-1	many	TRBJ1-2	TGCGCCAGCAGCAAGCCGGGACAGGGGGACGATGGCTACACCTTC	CASSKPGQGDDGYTF
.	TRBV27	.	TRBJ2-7	TGTGCCAGCAGGGGAATCCTACAGGGACTCTCCTACGAGCAGTACTTC	CASRGILQGLSYEQYF
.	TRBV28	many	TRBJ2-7	TGTGCCAGCAGGACAACGGGCTACGAGCAGTACTTC	CASRTTGYEQYF
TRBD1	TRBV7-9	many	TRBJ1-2	TGTGCCAGCAGCTTAACGACCCAGGGGGGGTATTCAGGCTACACCTTC	CASSLTTQGGYSGYTF
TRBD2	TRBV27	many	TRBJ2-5	TGTGCCAGCCGACTAGCGGGACAAGAGACCCAGTACTTC	CASRLAGQETQYF
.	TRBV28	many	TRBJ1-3	TGTGCCAGCAGTTTATTTTCGATTGTCGGCGGCGACTCTGGAAACACCATATATTTT	CASSLFSIVGGDSGNTIYF
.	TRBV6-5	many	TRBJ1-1	TGTGCCAGCAGTTACTCGAAGGGACACACTGAAGCTTTCTTT	CASSYSKGHTEAFF
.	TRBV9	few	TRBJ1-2	TGTGCCAGCAGCTTCGACACCAACTATGGCTGCACCTTC	CASSFDTNYGCTF
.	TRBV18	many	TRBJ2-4	TGTGCCAGCTCACCTGACAGCATCCGAAAAAACATTCAGTACTTC	CASSPDSIRKNIQYF
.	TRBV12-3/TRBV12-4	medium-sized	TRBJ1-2	TGTGCCAGCAGTCAAGGAATAGGCTATGGCTACACCTTC	CASSQGIGYGYTF
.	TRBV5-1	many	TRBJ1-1	TGCGCCAGCAGCTTTGGGAACACTGAAGCTTTCTTT	CASSFGNTEAFF
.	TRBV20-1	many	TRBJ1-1	TGCAGTGCTAGAGATTCCGGCAGGGCTAAGACTGAAGCTTTCTTT	CSARDSGRAKTEAFF